Listed below are T cell receptor beta chains from one sample, sequenced in a study of cytomegalovirus exposure and HLA in healthy donors. Measured with immunoSEQ multiplex PCR; TCRdb has only the in-frame clones, and not every one. The table includes 310,000 or so clones, about 90% detected once. Sequenced material: PBMCs. All receptors derive from a young woman in good health and CMV-seronegative. Both conserved end residues are part of each CDR3. A D gene is named only where the DNA matches it firmly. The listing skips clone size in some rows; elsewhere it reads once, few, many or a size class.

CDR3nt	CDR3aa	d_gene	abundance	v_gene	j_gene
TGTGCCAGCAGCTTCGTTAAAGCGGAGCAGTTCTTC	CASSFVKAEQFF	-	-	TRBV5-6	TRBJ2-1
TGTGCCAGCGGAACAGGGCGATACGAGCAGTACTTC	CASGTGRYEQYF	-	-	TRBV7-3	TRBJ2-7
TGTGCCAGCAGCCAAGCCGCCGGGACTAGGGTAGGGAATGAGCAGTTCTTC	CASSQAAGTRVGNEQFF	TRBD2	-	TRBV14	TRBJ2-1
TGTGCCAGCAGTTTTGACAGTAACACTGAAGCTTTCTTT	CASSFDSNTEAFF	-	-	TRBV6-1	TRBJ1-1
TGTGCCAGCAGCTTAGCGGGACTAGGGCAGTTCTTC	CASSLAGLGQFF	TRBD2	-	TRBV7-2	TRBJ2-1
TGTGCCAGCAGCGAGAGACAGGCAAGCAATCAGCCCCAGCATTTT	CASSERQASNQPQHF	-	-	TRBV2	TRBJ1-5
TGCAGTGCTAGAGCTCTCTATGGCTACACCTTC	CSARALYGYTF	-	-	TRBV20-1	TRBJ1-2
TGTGCCAGCAGCTTGGGGGGAGGGTACGAGCAGTACTTC	CASSLGGGYEQYF	TRBD2	-	TRBV5-4	TRBJ2-7
TGTGCCAGCAGCTTAGGACAGGGGGAGACCGGGGAGCTGTTTTTT	CASSLGQGETGELFF	TRBD1	-	TRBV7-9	TRBJ2-2
TGCAGCGTTGGGGACAGGGTGACCTCGGCAGATACGCAGTATTTT	CSVGDRVTSADTQYF	TRBD1	-	TRBV29-1	TRBJ2-3
TGTGCCATCGCGAGGGTCTCGACGGGAAACACCATATATTTT	CAIARVSTGNTIYF	-	-	TRBV10-3	TRBJ1-3
TGTGCCAGCAGTCGAGCTCCGGACAGCTCCTACAATGAGCAGTTCTTC	CASSRAPDSSYNEQFF	-	-	TRBV7-3	TRBJ2-1
TGTGCCAGCAGATATAGCGGGACCGGGGAGCTGTTTTTT	CASRYSGTGELFF	TRBD2	-	TRBV11-2	TRBJ2-2
TGTGCCAGCAGCCTCGACAGGGACGGTAGTTCACCCCTCCACTTT	CASSLDRDGSSPLHF	TRBD1	-	TRBV13	TRBJ1-6
TGTGCCAGCAGCAGCGAGGGAGGCAATCAGCCCCAGCATTTT	CASSSEGGNQPQHF	-	-	TRBV5-4	TRBJ1-5
TGTGCCAGCAGAGGGGACACCAACTATGGCTACACCTTC	CASRGDTNYGYTF	-	-	TRBV9	TRBJ1-2
TGCAGTGCTAAGGTGGGCGATACGCAGTATTTT	CSAKVGDTQYF	-	-	TRBV20-1	TRBJ2-3
TGTGCCACGGGGAGGGGACACACGAACACTGAAGCTTTCTTT	CATGRGHTNTEAFF	-	-	TRBV2	TRBJ1-1
TGTGCCAGCAGCCCTGCAGAACGGGACAGGTCCTACGAGCAGTACTTC	CASSPAERDRSYEQYF	TRBD1	-	TRBV14	TRBJ2-7
TGTGCCAGCTCACCACCCGGCACAGATACGCAGTATTTT	CASSPPGTDTQYF	-	-	TRBV18	TRBJ2-3
TGTGCCTGGAGGGACAATACTAATCAGCCCCAGCATTTT	CAWRDNTNQPQHF	-	-	TRBV30	TRBJ1-5
TGTGCCAGTAGCCCCCAGGACAGGGGGGACTATGGCTACACCTTC	CASSPQDRGDYGYTF	TRBD1	-	TRBV19	TRBJ1-2
TGTGCCAGCAGCCCGGGGGCGGGGGCCCGCGGCTACACCTTC	CASSPGAGARGYTF	-	-	TRBV14	TRBJ1-2
TGTGCCAGCAGTAGGGGGCAGGCCAATCAGCCCCAGCATTTT	CASSRGQANQPQHF	TRBD1	-	TRBV2	TRBJ1-5
TGTGCCAGCAGCTTTGGAGCCTACAATGAGCAGTTCTTC	CASSFGAYNEQFF	-	-	TRBV5-4	TRBJ2-1
TGTGCCTGGAGTGTATGGGCCGGAGAAAAACTGTTTTTT	CAWSVWAGEKLFF	-	-	TRBV30	TRBJ1-4
TGTGCCAGCAGCTTAGCCAGGGGGGACGAAAAACTGTTTTTT	CASSLARGDEKLFF	TRBD1	-	TRBV7-9	TRBJ1-4
TGCGCCAGCACCGACGGGGGGGAGAGGTCCTATAATTCACCCCTCCACTTT	CASTDGGERSYNSPLHF	-	-	TRBV5-1	TRBJ1-6
TGTGCCAGCAGCTTAGGGGGTAGCGGGGGTTTCAAAGAGACCCAGTACTTC	CASSLGGSGGFKETQYF	TRBD2	-	TRBV7-7	TRBJ2-5
TGTGCCAGCAGCTTTATGGACAGGCCTAATCAGCCCCAGCATTTT	CASSFMDRPNQPQHF	TRBD1	-	TRBV5-6	TRBJ1-5
TGTGCCAGCAGTTTTAGTCCCCATGAGCAGTTCTTC	CASSFSPHEQFF	-	once	TRBV27	TRBJ2-1
TGTGCCAGCAGACACACAGGGGATCGAATAGACCCGGTGAACACCATATATTTT	CASRHTGDRIDPVNTIYF	TRBD1	-	TRBV6-9	TRBJ1-3
TGTGCCAGCAGCCCCCTAGGGGATACCGGGGAGCTGTTTTTT	CASSPLGDTGELFF	-	-	TRBV7-2	TRBJ2-2
TGTGCCAGCTCACCACCTGGACAGTCGAACACTGAAGCTTTCTTT	CASSPPGQSNTEAFF	-	once	TRBV18	TRBJ1-1
TGTGCCAGCAGTGGACTAGCGGGGGCCCCCTCAGAGTACTTC	CASSGLAGAPSEYF	TRBD2	-	TRBV2	TRBJ2-5
TGTGCCAGCAGCATTTGGGACGCGGGACCGGTGAACACTGAAGCTTTCTTT	CASSIWDAGPVNTEAFF	-	-	TRBV5-6	TRBJ1-1
TGTGCCAGCAGTCCTTCCGGACAGGGAGGCGGCTACACCTTC	CASSPSGQGGGYTF	TRBD1	-	TRBV27	TRBJ1-2
TGTGCCAGTAGTATAGAGGGGCGGGGTGTCGATATGGAGCAGTTCTTC	CASSIEGRGVDMEQFF	-	-	TRBV19	TRBJ2-1
TGTGCCACTCGGGACAGGAATGCTGGAAACACCATATATTTT	CATRDRNAGNTIYF	TRBD1	few	TRBV19	TRBJ1-3
TGTGCCAGCAGCAAGGCCCGGGGGGGCACTGAAGCTTTCTTT	CASSKARGGTEAFF	-	-	TRBV27	TRBJ1-1
TGTGCCAGCTCGCAGACTACACCAGGGGTTCGTGGTCAGCCCCAGCATTTT	CASSQTTPGVRGQPQHF	-	-	TRBV18	TRBJ1-5
TGTGCCAGCAGCTTGGGTAGGGACAGGGGGCAGGCGAACACTGAAGCTTTCTTT	CASSLGRDRGQANTEAFF	TRBD1	-	TRBV5-6	TRBJ1-1
TGCGCCAGCAGCATTACAGGGACTAATGAAAAACTGTTTTTT	CASSITGTNEKLFF	-	-	TRBV5-1	TRBJ1-4
TGTGCCAGCAGTGAATGGCTAGCGGGGGGAGATACGCAGTATTTT	CASSEWLAGGDTQYF	TRBD2	-	TRBV2	TRBJ2-3
TGCGCCAGCCGGGGACAGAGCTCCTACAATGAGCAGTTCTTC	CASRGQSSYNEQFF	TRBD1	once	TRBV5-1	TRBJ2-1
TGTGCCAGCAGCTTGATGATCGGCGGGGTTAACCCCAATTCTGAGCAGTTCTTC	CASSLMIGGVNPNSEQFF	-	-	TRBV7-9	TRBJ2-1